This T cell receptor beta chain was documented in a study of T cell responses to AZD1222 COVID-19 vaccine. Study-level findings and limits: Receipt of two AZD1222 doses was followed by a rise in Spike-specific TCR breadth and depth.

Sequenced by immunoSEQ multiplex PCR; TCRdb stores in-frame clones only, minus some. The profile shows 90,000 to 120,000 clones, around 94% of them singletons. In regard to this clone: Antigen unknown.

There are 15 residues in the CDR3. The V end was cut by 2 bases, the J end by 5 bases, with 13 bases between. Germline V gene lookup returns CDR1 MNHNS and CDR2 SASEGT. This receptor was obtained from an adult in good health. The material sequenced was peripheral blood, taken on day 0 of AZD1222 vaccination. V and J are TRBV6-1 and TRBJ1-5; D remains ambiguous. The CDR3 region has the DNA TGTGCCAGCAGTGAATCCGCAATTAGAGATCAGCCCCAGCATTTT. It yields the protein CASSESAIRDQPQHF.